This TCR beta chain was recovered during a study of T cell responses to AZD1222 COVID-19 vaccine. As for the study in general: Pooling covered second doses at about 4 or about 12 weeks.

About this clone itself: Its antigen is not known.

Findings and limits, study-wide: Clonal diversity may have been underestimated, and the donors were mostly white British, with more females than males. Repertoires were sampled only after the peak T cell response. Regions left unmutated in variants are reportedly the target of nearly half of spike-specific TCRs.

Some clones are missing from TCRdb's copy, which holds only in-frame ones; the method was immunoSEQ multiplex PCR. Of about 120,000 clones in the sample, nearly 90% were seen once. This CDR3 spans 14 amino acids. Germline lookup yields CDR1 KGHSH and CDR2 LQKENI. The V gene lost 3 bases and the J gene lost 7 bases, with 10 bases spanning the gap. The chain has TRBV18 and TRBJ1-6; tentative D call: TRBD1 (6 bases). The sequence came from an adult in good health. Source: peripheral blood, taken on day 0 of AZD1222 vaccination. The CDR3 reads CASSPDRKNSPLHF. CDR3 sequence (DNA): TGTGCCAGCTCACCGGACAGAAAGAATTCACCCCTCCACTTT.